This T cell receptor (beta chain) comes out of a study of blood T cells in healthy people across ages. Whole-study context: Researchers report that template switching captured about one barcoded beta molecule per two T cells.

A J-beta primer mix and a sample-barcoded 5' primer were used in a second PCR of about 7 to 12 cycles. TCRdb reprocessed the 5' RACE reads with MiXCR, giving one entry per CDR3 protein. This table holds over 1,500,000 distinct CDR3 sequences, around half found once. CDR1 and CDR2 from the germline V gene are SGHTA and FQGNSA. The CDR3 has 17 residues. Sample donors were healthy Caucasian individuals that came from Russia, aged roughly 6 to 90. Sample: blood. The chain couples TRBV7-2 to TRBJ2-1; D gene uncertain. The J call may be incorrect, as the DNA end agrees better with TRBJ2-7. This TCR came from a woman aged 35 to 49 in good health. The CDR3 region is CASSLAAARSSYNEQYF. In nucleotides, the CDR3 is TGTGCCAGCAGCTTGGCAGCAGCGCGTAGCTCCTACAATGAGCAGTACTTC.